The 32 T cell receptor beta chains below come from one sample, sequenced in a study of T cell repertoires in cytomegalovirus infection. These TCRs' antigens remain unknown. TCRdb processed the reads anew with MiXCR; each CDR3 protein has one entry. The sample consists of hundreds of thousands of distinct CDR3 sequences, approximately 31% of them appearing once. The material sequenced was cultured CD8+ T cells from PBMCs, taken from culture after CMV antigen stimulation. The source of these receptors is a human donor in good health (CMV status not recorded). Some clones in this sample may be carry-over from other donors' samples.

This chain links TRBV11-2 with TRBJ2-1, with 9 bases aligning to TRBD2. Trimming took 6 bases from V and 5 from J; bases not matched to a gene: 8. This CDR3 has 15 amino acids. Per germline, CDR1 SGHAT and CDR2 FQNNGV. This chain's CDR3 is CASRGDVAGDNEQFF. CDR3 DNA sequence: TGTGCCAGCAGGGGGGACGTAGCGGGGGACAATGAGCAGTTCTTC.

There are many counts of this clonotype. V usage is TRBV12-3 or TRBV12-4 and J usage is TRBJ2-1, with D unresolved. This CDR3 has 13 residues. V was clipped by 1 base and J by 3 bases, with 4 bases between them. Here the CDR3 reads CASSLVDYNEQFF. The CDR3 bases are TGTGCCAGCAGTTTAGTGGACTACAATGAGCAGTTCTTC.

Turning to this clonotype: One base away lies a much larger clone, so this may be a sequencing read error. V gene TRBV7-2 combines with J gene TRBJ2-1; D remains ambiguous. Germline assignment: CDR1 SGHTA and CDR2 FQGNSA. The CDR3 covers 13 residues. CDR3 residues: CASSLSPNNKQFF. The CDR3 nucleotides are TGTGCCAGCAGCTTATCACCAAACAATAAGCAGTTCTTC.

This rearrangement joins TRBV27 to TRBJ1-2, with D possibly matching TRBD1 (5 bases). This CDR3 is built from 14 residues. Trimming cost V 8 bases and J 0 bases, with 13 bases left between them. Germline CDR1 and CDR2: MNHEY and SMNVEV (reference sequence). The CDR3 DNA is TGTGCCAGCTCCGCGGGACGGACTAACTATGGCTACACCTTC. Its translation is CASSAGRTNYGYTF.

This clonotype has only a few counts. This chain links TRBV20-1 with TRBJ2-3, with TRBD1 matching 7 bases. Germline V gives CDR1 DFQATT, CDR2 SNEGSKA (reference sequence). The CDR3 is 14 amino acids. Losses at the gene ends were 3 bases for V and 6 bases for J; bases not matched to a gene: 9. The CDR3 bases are TGCAGTGCTAGGGGACAGCCATCGGAGGATACGCAGTATTTT. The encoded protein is CSARGQPSEDTQYF.

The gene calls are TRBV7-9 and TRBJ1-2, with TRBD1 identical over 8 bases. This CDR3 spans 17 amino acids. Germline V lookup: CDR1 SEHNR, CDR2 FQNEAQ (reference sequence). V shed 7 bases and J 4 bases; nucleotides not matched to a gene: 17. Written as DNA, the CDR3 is TGTGCCAGCACCACCCCACGAACAGGGGGAGATCGCTATGGCTACACCTTC. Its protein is CASTTPRTGGDRYGYTF.

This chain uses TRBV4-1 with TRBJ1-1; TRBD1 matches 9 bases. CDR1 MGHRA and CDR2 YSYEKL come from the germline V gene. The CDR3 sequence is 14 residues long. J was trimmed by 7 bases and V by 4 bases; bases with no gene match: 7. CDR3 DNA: TGCGCCAGCAGCCTACAGGGGGCGCCTCTTGAAGCTTTCTTT. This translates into CASSLQGAPLEAFF.

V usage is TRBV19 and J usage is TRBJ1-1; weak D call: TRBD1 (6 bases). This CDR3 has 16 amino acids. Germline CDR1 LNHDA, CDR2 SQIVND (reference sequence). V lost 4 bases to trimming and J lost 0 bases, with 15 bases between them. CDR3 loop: CASSTPTGKMNTEAFF. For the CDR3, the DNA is TGTGCCAGTAGTACCCCCACAGGGAAGATGAACACTGAAGCTTTCTTT.

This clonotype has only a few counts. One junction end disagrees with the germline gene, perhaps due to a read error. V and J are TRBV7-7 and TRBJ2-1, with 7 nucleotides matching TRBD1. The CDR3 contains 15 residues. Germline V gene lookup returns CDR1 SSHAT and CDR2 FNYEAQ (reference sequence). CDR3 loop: CASSLRQGVNNEQFF. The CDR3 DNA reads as TGTGCTAGCAGCTTAAGGCAGGGGGTCAACAATGAGCAGTTCTTC.

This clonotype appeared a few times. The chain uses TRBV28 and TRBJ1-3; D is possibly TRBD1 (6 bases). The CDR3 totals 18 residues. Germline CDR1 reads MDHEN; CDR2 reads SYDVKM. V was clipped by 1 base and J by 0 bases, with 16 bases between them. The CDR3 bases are TGTGCCAGCAGTTTATCGTCCGGGGGCCTAAGCTCTGGAAACACCATATATTTT. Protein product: CASSLSSGGLSSGNTIYF.

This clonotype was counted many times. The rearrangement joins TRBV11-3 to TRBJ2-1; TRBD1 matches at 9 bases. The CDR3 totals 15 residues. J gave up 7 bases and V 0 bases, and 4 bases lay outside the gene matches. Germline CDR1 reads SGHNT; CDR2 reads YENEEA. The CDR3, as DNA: TGTGCCAGCAGCTTAGAACAGGGGGCGGGAAATGAGCAGTTCTTC. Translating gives CASSLEQGAGNEQFF. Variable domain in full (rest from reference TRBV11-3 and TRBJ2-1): EAGVVQSPRYKIIEKKQPVAFWCNPISGHNTLYWYLQNLGQGPELLIRYENEEAVDDSQLPKDRFSAERLKGVDSTLKIQPAELGDSAVYLCASSLEQGAGNEQFFGPGTRLTVL.

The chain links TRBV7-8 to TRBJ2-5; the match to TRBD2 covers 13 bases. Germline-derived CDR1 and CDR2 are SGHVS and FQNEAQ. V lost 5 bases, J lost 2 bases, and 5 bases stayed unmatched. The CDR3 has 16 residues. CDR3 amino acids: CASSQPGLAGQETQYF. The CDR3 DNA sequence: TGTGCCAGCAGCCAGCCGGGACTAGCGGGGCAAGAGACCCAGTACTTC.

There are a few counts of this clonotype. CDR3 sequence: CASILSGQGLNTEAFF. The CDR3 coding sequence is TGTGCCAGCATTCTTTCGGGACAGGGCCTGAACACTGAAGCTTTCTTT. The genes are TRBV6-5 and TRBJ1-1, with 9 bases lining up with TRBD1. There are 16 residues in the CDR3. The J segment lost 0 bases and the V segment lost 7 bases, leaving 9 bases of the junction unmatched. CDR1 is MNHEY and CDR2 is SVGAGI in the germline V gene.

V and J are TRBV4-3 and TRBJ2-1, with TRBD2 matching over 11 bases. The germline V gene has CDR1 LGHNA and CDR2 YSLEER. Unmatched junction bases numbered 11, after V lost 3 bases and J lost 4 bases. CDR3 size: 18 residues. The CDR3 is CASSQDYLAGGRYNEQFF. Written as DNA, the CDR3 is TGCGCCAGCAGCCAGGACTATCTAGCGGGGGGTCGATACAATGAGCAGTTCTTC.

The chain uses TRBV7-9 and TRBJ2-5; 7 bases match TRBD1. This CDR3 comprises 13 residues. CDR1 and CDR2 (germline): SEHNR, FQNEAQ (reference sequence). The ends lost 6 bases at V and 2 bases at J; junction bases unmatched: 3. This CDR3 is CASRRGQQETQYF. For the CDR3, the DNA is TGTGCCAGCAGAAGGGGACAGCAAGAGACCCAGTACTTC.

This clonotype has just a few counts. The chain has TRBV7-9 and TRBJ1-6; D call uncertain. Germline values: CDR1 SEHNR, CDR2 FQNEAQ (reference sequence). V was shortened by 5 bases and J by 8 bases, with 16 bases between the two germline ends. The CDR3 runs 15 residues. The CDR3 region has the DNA TGTGCCAGCAGCGCGACACCAGGTTCCGATTCACCCCTCCACTTT. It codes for CASSATPGSDSPLHF.

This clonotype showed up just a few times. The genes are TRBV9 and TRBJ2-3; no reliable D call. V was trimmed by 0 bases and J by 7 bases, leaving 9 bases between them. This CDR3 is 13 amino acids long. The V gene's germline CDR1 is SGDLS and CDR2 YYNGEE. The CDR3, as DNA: TGTGCCAGCAGCGTAGATAGATATAATACGCAGTATTTT. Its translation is CASSVDRYNTQYF.

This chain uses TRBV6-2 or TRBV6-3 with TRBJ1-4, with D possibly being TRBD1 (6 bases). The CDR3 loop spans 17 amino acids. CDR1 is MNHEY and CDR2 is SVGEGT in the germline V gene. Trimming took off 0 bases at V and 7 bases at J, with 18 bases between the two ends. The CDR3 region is CASSYSTFHRESEKLFF. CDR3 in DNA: TGTGCCAGCAGTTACTCGACTTTCCACAGGGAGTCTGAAAAACTGTTTTTT.

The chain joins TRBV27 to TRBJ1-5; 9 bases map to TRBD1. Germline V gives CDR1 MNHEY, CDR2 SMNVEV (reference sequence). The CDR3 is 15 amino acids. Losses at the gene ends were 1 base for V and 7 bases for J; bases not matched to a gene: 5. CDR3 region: CASSLFGTGLQPQHF. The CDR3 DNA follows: TGTGCCAGCAGTTTATTTGGGACAGGGTTACAGCCCCAGCATTTT.

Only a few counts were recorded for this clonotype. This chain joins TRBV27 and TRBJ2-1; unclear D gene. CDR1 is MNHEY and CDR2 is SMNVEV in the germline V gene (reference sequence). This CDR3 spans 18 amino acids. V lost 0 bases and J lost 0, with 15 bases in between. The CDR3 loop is CASSLSPLPRSSYNEQFF. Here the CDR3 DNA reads TGTGCCAGCAGTTTATCGCCGCTTCCTAGGAGCTCCTACAATGAGCAGTTCTTC.

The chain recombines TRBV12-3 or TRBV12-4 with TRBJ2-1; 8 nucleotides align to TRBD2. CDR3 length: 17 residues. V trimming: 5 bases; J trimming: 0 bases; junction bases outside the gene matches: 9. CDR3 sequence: CASSTTGGTLSYNEQFF. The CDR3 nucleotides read TGTGCCAGCAGTACCACGGGGGGGACGCTCTCCTACAATGAGCAGTTCTTC.

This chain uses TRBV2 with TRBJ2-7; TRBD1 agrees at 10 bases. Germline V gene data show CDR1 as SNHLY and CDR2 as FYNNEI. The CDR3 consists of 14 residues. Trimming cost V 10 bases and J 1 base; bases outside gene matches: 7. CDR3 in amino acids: CAILRGQGSYEQYF. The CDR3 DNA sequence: TGTGCCATCCTCCGGGGACAGGGGTCCTACGAGCAGTACTTC.

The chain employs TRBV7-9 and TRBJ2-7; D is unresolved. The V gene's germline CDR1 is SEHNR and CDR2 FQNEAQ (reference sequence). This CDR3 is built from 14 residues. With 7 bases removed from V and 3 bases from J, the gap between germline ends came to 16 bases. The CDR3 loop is CASTESETLYEQYF. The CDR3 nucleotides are TGTGCCAGCACCGAATCTGAGACACTCTACGAGCAGTACTTC. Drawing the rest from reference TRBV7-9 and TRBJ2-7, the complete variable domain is DTGVSQNPRHKITKRGQNVTFRCDPISEHNRLYWYRQTLGQGPEFLTYFQNEAQLEKSRLLSDRFSAERPKGSFSTLEIQRTEQGDSAMYLCASTESETLYEQYFGPGTRLTVT.

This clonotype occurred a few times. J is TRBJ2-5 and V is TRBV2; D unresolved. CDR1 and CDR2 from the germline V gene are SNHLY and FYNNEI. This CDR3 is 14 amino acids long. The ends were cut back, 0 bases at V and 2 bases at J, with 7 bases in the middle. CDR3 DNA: TGTGCCAGCAGTGAAGCCGGGCTGCAAGAGACCCAGTACTTC. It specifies CASSEAGLQETQYF.

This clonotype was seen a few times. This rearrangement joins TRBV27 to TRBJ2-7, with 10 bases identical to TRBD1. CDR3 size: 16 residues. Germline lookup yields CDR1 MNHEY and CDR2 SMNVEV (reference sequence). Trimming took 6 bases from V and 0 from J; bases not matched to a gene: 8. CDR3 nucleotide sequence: TGTGCCAGCAGCAAGGGGTGGGACAGGGGCTCCTACGAGCAGTACTTC. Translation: CASSKGWDRGSYEQYF.

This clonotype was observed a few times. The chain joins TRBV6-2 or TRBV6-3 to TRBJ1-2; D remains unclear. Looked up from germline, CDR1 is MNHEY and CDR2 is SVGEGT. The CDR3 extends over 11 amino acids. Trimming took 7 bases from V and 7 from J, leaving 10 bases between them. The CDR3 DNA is TGTGCCAGCACCGCCCTCCCTGGCTACACCTTC. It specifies CASTALPGYTF.

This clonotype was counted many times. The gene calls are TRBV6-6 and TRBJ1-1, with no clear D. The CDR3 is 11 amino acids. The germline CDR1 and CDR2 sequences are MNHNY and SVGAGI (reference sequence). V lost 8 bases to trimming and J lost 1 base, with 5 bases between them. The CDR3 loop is CASEGNTEAFF. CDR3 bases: TGTGCCAGCGAGGGGAACACTGAAGCTTTCTTT.

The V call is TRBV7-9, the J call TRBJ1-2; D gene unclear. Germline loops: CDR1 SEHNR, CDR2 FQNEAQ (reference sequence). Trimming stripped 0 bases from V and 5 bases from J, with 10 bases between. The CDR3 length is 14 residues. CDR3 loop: CASSLAERPYGYTF. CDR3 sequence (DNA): TGTGCCAGCAGCTTAGCGGAAAGGCCTTATGGCTACACCTTC.

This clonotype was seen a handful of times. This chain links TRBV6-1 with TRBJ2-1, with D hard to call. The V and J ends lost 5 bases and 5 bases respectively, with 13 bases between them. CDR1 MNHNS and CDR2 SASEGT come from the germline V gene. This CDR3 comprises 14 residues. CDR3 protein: CASSSLGGDNEQFF. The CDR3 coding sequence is TGTGCCAGCAGTAGCCTGGGTGGAGACAATGAGCAGTTCTTC.

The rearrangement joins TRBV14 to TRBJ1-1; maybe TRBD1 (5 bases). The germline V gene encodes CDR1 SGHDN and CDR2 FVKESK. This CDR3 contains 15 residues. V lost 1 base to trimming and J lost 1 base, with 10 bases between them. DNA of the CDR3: TGTGCCAGCAGCCAAGCCAGGGCCAGGAACACTGAAGCTTTCTTT. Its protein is CASSQARARNTEAFF.

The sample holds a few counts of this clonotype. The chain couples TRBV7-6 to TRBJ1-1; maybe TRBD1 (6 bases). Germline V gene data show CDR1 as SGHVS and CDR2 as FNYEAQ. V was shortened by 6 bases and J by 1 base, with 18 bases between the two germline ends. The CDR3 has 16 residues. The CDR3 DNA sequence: TGTGCCAGCAGTTCCTCAACCGGGACAACGAACACTGAAGCTTTCTTT. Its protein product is CASSSSTGTTNTEAFF.

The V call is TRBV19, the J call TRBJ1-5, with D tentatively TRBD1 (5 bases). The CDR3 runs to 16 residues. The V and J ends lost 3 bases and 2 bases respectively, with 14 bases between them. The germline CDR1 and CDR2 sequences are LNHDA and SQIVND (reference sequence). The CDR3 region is CASSIRVGLGNQPQHF. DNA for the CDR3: TGTGCCAGTAGTATCAGGGTCGGATTGGGCAATCAGCCCCAGCATTTT.